These 3 T cell receptor beta chains originate from one sample sequenced in a study of blood T cell repertoires in COVID-19. Measured with immunoSEQ multiplex PCR; TCRdb has only the in-frame clones, and not every one. The table includes about 130,000 clones, around 88% detected once. Sequencing used peripheral blood. Source of these receptors: a man in his sixties with COVID-19, enrolled during active disease.

This chain links TRBV10-3 with TRBJ1-2; 8 bases are a match to TRBD1. This CDR3 region has 14 residues. CDR1 is ENHRY and CDR2 is SYGVKD in the germline V gene. V shed 6 bases and J 8 bases; nucleotides not matched to a gene: 11. CDR3 region: CAIRAQGALLGYTF. CDR3 DNA sequence: TGTGCCATCAGAGCCCAGGGGGCGTTACTCGGCTACACCTTC.

V usage is TRBV7-2 and J usage is TRBJ2-5; D gene unclear. CDR1 is SGHTA and CDR2 is FQGNSA in the germline V gene. Trimming removed 0 bases from V and 4 bases from J, with 12 bases in between. The CDR3 length is 15 residues. This CDR3 reads CASSLAVERRETQYF. In nucleotides, the CDR3 is TGTGCCAGCAGCTTAGCGGTGGAGAGAAGAGAGACCCAGTACTTC.

V gene TRBV28 combines with J gene TRBJ2-1; 8 positions match TRBD1. The CDR3 has 16 residues. Germline CDR1 MDHEN, CDR2 SYDVKM. V dropped 4 bases and J dropped 5; count of bases not matched to a gene: 10. CDR3 in amino acids: CASSSPGQGAHNEQFF. Written as DNA, the CDR3 is TGTGCCAGCAGTTCCCCGGGGCAGGGGGCACACAATGAGCAGTTCTTC. Based on the CDR3 plus reference TRBV28 and TRBJ2-1, the full variable domain is DVKVTQSSRYLVKRTGEKVFLECVQDMDHENMFWYRQDPGLGLRLIYFSYDVKMKEKGDIPEGYSVSREKKERFSLILESASTNQTSMYLCASSSPGQGAHNEQFFGPGTRLTVL.